This note documents a single T cell receptor beta chain sequence. Its target is not known. This CDR3 spans 16 amino acids. Germline trimming cut 0 bases from V and 3 bases from J; bases unmatched to any gene: 3. Per germline, CDR1 SGHRS and CDR2 YFSETQ. Separation by sorting yielded CD4+ and CD8+ T cells from PBMCs. RNA was extracted and reverse transcribed into cDNA as the sequencing template. Assay: immunoSEQ multiplex PCR; the TCRdb copy retains only in-frame clones and omits some. This table has fewer than 150,000 clones, roughly 66% appearing once. This sample stems from a study of CD8+ T cells in alopecia areata. The study's findings and limits: Among patients, TCR sharing was less clear than in mice, a difference possibly due in part to HLA diversity in the patient population. Affected scalp, especially in alopecia totalis/universalis, had a higher clonality than normal scalp did. Sequencing of scalp samples also includes resident alphabeta T cells from normal skin.

The chain carries TRBV5-1 and TRBJ2-6, with TRBD1 identical over 7 bases. The sequencing sample was made of CD4+ T cells sorted from blood. The sequence derives from a human donor in good health. The CDR3 bases are TGCGCCAGCAGCTTGGGTCAGGGGGTTGGGGCCAACGTCCTGACTTTC. Protein sequence: CASSLGQGVGANVLTF.